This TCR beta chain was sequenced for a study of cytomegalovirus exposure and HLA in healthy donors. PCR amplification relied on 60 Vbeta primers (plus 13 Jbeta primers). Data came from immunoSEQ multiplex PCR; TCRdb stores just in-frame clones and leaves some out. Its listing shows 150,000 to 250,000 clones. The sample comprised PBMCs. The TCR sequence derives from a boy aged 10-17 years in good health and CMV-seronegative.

The CDR3 sequence is CASSLGLRGGPNTGELFF. In nucleotides, the CDR3 is TGTGCCAGCAGCTTGGGTTTGCGGGGGGGTCCGAACACCGGGGAGCTGTTTTTT. The chain is built from TRBV5-4 and TRBJ2-2; 9 nucleotides align to TRBD2. This CDR3 is 18 amino acids long. V shed 0 bases, J shed 0 bases, and the junction held 6 bases outside the gene matches. Germline V gives CDR1 SGHNT, CDR2 YYREEE (reference sequence).